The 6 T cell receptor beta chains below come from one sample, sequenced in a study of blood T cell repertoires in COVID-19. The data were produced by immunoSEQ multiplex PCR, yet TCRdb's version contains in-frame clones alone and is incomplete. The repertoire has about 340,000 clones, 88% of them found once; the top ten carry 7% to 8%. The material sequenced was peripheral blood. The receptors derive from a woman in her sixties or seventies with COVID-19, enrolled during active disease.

CDR3 in DNA: TGTGCCAGCAATGCCGGGACAGGGAGTAATTCACCCCTCCACTTT. As protein: CASNAGTGSNSPLHF. This chain links TRBV6-5 with TRBJ1-6, with 9 bases lining up with TRBD1. J was trimmed by 6 bases and V by 7 bases; bases with no gene match: 7. The CDR3 length is 15 residues. The germline CDR1 and CDR2 sequences are MNHEY and SVGAGI.

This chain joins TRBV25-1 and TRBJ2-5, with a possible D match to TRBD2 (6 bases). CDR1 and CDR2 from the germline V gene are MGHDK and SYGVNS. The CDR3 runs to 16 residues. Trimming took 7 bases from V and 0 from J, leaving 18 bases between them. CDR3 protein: CASTDHQRGNQETQYF. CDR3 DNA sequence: TGTGCCAGCACCGATCACCAACGGGGGAACCAAGAGACCCAGTACTTC.

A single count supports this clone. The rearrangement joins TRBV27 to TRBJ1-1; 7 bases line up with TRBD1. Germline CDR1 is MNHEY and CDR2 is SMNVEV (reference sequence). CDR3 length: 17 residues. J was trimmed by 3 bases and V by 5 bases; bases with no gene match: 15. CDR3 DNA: TGTGCCAGCAGTAAGGGGGCCTTAGGGGGTTGGGACACTGAAGCTTTCTTT. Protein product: CASSKGALGGWDTEAFF.

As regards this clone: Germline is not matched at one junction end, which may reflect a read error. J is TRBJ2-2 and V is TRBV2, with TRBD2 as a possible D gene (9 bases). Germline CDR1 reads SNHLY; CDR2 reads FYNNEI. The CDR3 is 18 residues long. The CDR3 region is CARRGRAGGPTNTGELFF. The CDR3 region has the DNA TGTGCCCGCAGGGGGCGCGCGGGGGGGCCCACGAACACCGGGGAGCTGTTTTTT.

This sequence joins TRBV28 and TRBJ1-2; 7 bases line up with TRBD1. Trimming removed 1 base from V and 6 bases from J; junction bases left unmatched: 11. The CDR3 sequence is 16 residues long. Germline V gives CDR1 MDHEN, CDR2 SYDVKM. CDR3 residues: CASSLLGRQGDNGYTF. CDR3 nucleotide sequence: TGTGCCAGCAGTTTATTAGGTCGGCAGGGGGACAATGGCTACACCTTC.

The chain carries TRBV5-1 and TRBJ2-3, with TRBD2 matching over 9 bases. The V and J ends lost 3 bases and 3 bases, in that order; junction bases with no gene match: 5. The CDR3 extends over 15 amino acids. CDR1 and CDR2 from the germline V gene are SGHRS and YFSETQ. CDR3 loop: CASSSGLAYTDTQYF. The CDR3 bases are TGCGCCAGCAGCTCAGGACTAGCGTATACAGATACGCAGTATTTT. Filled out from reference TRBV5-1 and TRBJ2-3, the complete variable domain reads KAGVTQTPRYLIKTRGQQVTLSCSPISGHRSVSWYQQTPGQGLQFLFEYFSETQRNKGNFPGRFSGRQFSNSRSEMNVSTLELGDSALYLCASSSGLAYTDTQYFGPGTRLTVL.